This T cell receptor beta chain appears in the sequencing data of a study of blood T cell repertoires in COVID-19. The germline V gene has CDR1 SGHDN and CDR2 FVKESK. The CDR3 runs 19 residues. V was pared by 1 base and J by 1 base, with 9 bases of the junction left unmatched. Assay used: immunoSEQ multiplex PCR; TCRdb lists only in-frame clones, some missing. This table holds about 280,000 clones, 85% found once. This TCR derives from a woman in her 50s who had recovered from COVID-19. The chain uses TRBV14 and TRBJ2-6; 8 bases align to TRBD1. Sequencing used PBMCs or T cells enriched from blood (not recorded which). This CDR3 reads CASSQVKAGGFSGANVLTF. The CDR3 coding sequence is TGTGCCAGCAGCCAAGTAAAGGCAGGGGGCTTTTCTGGGGCCAACGTCCTGACTTTC.